Presented here are 28 T cell receptor beta chains from one specimen sequenced in a study of response to subunit inactivated influenza vaccine. Each CDR3 protein gets one entry after TCRdb re-called the RT-PCR reads with MiXCR. The sample gives about 700,000 distinct CDR3 sequences, approximately 15% of which show up once; roughly 6.4% is in the top ten. Sequenced here: PBMCs from blood, sampled 14 days before vaccination. Receptor source: a man in his fifties or sixties who received an inactivated influenza vaccine.

This clonotype occurred a few times. The chain is built from TRBV3-1 and TRBJ1-1, with D unclear. The CDR3 covers 11 residues. V was trimmed by 5 bases and J by 4 bases, leaving 5 bases between them. From germline, CDR1 is LGHDT and CDR2 YNNKEL (reference sequence). CDR3 sequence reads: CASSGSTEAFF. The CDR3 coding sequence is TGTGCCAGCAGCGGGAGCACTGAAGCTTTCTTT.

This clonotype was counted only a few times. The gene calls are TRBV29-1 and TRBJ2-2; possible D gene TRBD2, 5 bases. The germline CDR1 and CDR2 sequences are SQVTM and ANQGSEA. The CDR3 sequence is 13 residues long. The ends were cut back, 7 bases at V and 4 bases at J, with 13 bases in the middle. CDR3 sequence: CSAIRGVTGELFF. The CDR3 region has the DNA TGCAGCGCCATCCGGGGAGTCACCGGGGAGCTGTTTTTT.

This clonotype was counted between two and nine times. CDR3 amino acids: CSAAWNEKLFF. The CDR3, as DNA: TGCAGTGCTGCCTGGAATGAAAAACTGTTTTTT. The chain employs TRBV20-1 and TRBJ1-4; D remains unclear. Trimming took 5 bases from V and 5 from J, leaving 6 bases between them. Germline values: CDR1 DFQATT, CDR2 SNEGSKA (reference sequence). This CDR3 is built from 11 residues.

This clonotype was seen a handful of times. V gene TRBV20-1 combines with J gene TRBJ2-2, with a possible D match to TRBD1 (6 bases). The V and J ends lost 6 bases and 4 bases respectively, with 15 bases between them. Germline values: CDR1 DFQATT, CDR2 SNEGSKA (reference sequence). This CDR3 region has 14 residues. DNA for the CDR3: TGCAGTGCCAGGATAGGGGGACGCACCGGGGAGCTGTTTTTT. Protein: CSARIGGRTGELFF.

The chain is built from TRBV4-3 and TRBJ2-7; tentatively, D is TRBD2 (5 bases). Trimming pared 0 bases from V and 3 bases from J, leaving 18 bases between. The CDR3 runs to 17 residues. CDR1 is LGHNA, CDR2 YSLEER, per germline. CDR3 protein: CASSQDFGEFRGYEQYF. The CDR3 DNA reads TGCGCCAGCAGCCAAGACTTCGGGGAGTTTCGGGGCTACGAGCAGTACTTC.

This clonotype was found a few times. The V and J genes are TRBV9 and TRBJ1-1; unclear D gene. The V gene lost 3 bases and the J gene lost 0 bases, with 12 bases spanning the gap. The CDR3 extends over 15 amino acids. CDR1 and CDR2 (germline): SGDLS, YYNGEE. The CDR3 DNA is TGTGCCAGCAGCGCTTTATCAGGACTGAACACTGAAGCTTTCTTT. This codes for CASSALSGLNTEAFF.

V and J are TRBV6-1 and TRBJ2-2, with 7 bases matching TRBD2. V was clipped by 11 bases and J by 4 bases; unmatched bases: 4. The CDR3 spans 12 residues. Looked up from germline, CDR1 is MNHNS and CDR2 is SASEGT. The CDR3 sequence: CAGGSATGELFF. The CDR3 nucleotides are TGTGCCGGCGGGAGTGCCACCGGGGAGCTGTTTTTT.

This clonotype occurred a few times. The rearrangement links TRBV30 to TRBJ2-7; D is perhaps TRBD2 (5 bases). The CDR3 length is 16 residues. Trimming shortened V by 2 bases and J by 1 base, and 18 bases separated the two germline ends. Per the germline V gene, CDR1 is GTSNPN and CDR2 is SVGIG (reference sequence). The CDR3, as DNA: TGTGCCTGGAGTCCAATACGACTACGCACTTCCTACGAGCAGTACTTC. Protein: CAWSPIRLRTSYEQYF.

The table lists this clonotype with many counts. This chain uses TRBV27 with TRBJ2-5; 9 bases match TRBD1. Germline assignment: CDR1 MNHEY and CDR2 SMNVEV (reference sequence). Trimming removed 3 bases from V and 5 bases from J; junction bases left unmatched: 4. The CDR3 runs to 14 residues. The CDR3 protein is CASSFGQGRETQYF. The CDR3 DNA sequence: TGTGCCAGCAGTTTCGGACAGGGGAGGGAGACCCAGTACTTC.

This clonotype was picked up many times. This chain joins TRBV12-3 or TRBV12-4 and TRBJ2-5; 12 nucleotides align to TRBD2. This CDR3 has 15 amino acids. J was trimmed by 5 bases and V by 6 bases; bases with no gene match: 7. The CDR3, as DNA: TGTGCCAGCAGCATGTCTAGCGGGGGGGCGGAGACCCAGTACTTC. It codes for CASSMSSGGAETQYF.

This clonotype has only a few counts. This chain links TRBV6-1 with TRBJ1-1, with D possibly TRBD1 on 5 matching bases. The germline gives CDR1 MNHNS, CDR2 SASEGT. CDR3 length: 12 residues. Trimming cost V 3 bases and J 4 bases, with 6 bases left between them. The CDR3 protein is CASSEGRTEAFF. For the CDR3, the DNA is TGTGCCAGCAGTGAGGGGCGCACTGAAGCTTTCTTT.

This clonotype was recorded many times. The chain uses TRBV18 and TRBJ2-7, with TRBD1 identical over 10 bases. The CDR3 runs 13 residues. Germline CDR1 KGHSH, CDR2 LQKENI. The V gene end was trimmed by 4 bases and the J gene end by 4 bases; junction bases not matched to a gene: 1. DNA for the CDR3: TGTGCCAGCTCACGGGGACAGGGGTACGAGCAGTACTTC. Translating it yields CASSRGQGYEQYF.

This clonotype was counted ten times or more. This chain links TRBV10-3 with TRBJ2-3, with 7 nucleotides matching TRBD2. The CDR3 loop spans 18 amino acids. With V trimmed by 0 bases and J by 2 bases, 11 bases remained unmatched. From germline, CDR1 is ENHRY and CDR2 SYGVKD. The CDR3 sequence is CAISESGGQGDYTDTQYF. In DNA form, the CDR3 reads TGTGCCATCAGTGAGTCGGGCGGCCAAGGGGACTACACAGATACGCAGTATTTT.

This clonotype was picked up many times. This chain joins TRBV12-3 or TRBV12-4 and TRBJ2-5; D gene uncertain. V lost 5 bases and J lost 2, with 18 bases in between. The CDR3 is 16 residues long. CDR3 loop: CASSPHRHAFQETQYF. The CDR3, as DNA: TGTGCCAGCAGTCCTCACCGACATGCCTTTCAAGAGACCCAGTACTTC.

This clonotype appeared a few times. CDR3 DNA sequence: TGTGCCAGCAGCTTGGGATCCGCCGGGTCCATGTCTGGCTACACCTTC. This sequence encodes CASSLGSAGSMSGYTF. The chain combines TRBV5-5 with TRBJ1-2; D is uncertain. V lost 0 bases and J lost 7, with 19 bases in between. The CDR3 contains 16 residues. From germline, CDR1 is SGHKS and CDR2 YYEKEE (reference sequence).

This clonotype was seen ten or more times. The J gene is TRBJ1-2, the V gene TRBV19; 7 nucleotides line up with TRBD1. Germline V gene data show CDR1 as LNHDA and CDR2 as SQIVND (reference sequence). Trimming removed 3 bases from V and 4 bases from J; junction bases left unmatched: 5. CDR3 length: 14 amino acids. The CDR3, as DNA: TGTGCCAGTAGTATCGACAGGGCGGCCTATGGCTACACCTTC. Its protein product is CASSIDRAAYGYTF.

This clonotype turned up a few times. This chain uses TRBV27 with TRBJ2-7, with TRBD2 as a possible D gene (6 bases). The CDR3 covers 15 residues. Germline loops: CDR1 MNHEY, CDR2 SMNVEV (reference sequence). V lost 6 bases to trimming and J lost 2 bases, with 17 bases between them. The CDR3 reads CASRLAGSRPYEQYF. CDR3 DNA sequence: TGTGCCAGCAGACTAGCCGGGTCTAGACCCTACGAGCAGTACTTC.

The V gene is TRBV5-6, the J gene TRBJ1-5; 8 positions agree with TRBD1. The CDR3 is 14 residues long. Germline V gives CDR1 SGHDT, CDR2 YYEEEE. Trimming removed 4 bases from V and 5 bases from J; junction bases left unmatched: 5. CDR3 DNA sequence: TGTGCCAGCAGCCCGGGGACAGGTTATCAGCCCCAGCATTTT. It is translated as CASSPGTGYQPQHF.

This clonotype was seen a few times. The chain joins TRBV5-1 to TRBJ1-2; D gene unclear. With 7 bases removed from V and 7 bases from J, the gap between germline ends came to 14 bases. Germline V CDR1 and CDR2: SGHRS, YFSETQ. There are 12 residues in the CDR3. CDR3 sequence: CASGEPAGGYTF. The DNA of the CDR3 is TGCGCCAGCGGGGAACCAGCTGGTGGCTACACCTTC.

The table lists this clonotype with a few counts. The chain combines TRBV2 with TRBJ2-7, with 9 bases that match TRBD2. Per germline, CDR1 SNHLY and CDR2 FYNNEI. This CDR3 is built from 15 residues. Unmatched junction bases numbered 4, after V lost 2 bases and J lost 2 bases. The CDR3 protein is CASSELRGRAYEQYF. The CDR3 DNA reads as TGTGCCAGCAGTGAACTTCGCGGGAGGGCCTACGAGCAGTACTTC. Variable domain in full (rest from reference TRBV2 and TRBJ2-7): EPEVTQTPSHQVTQMGQEVILRCVPISNHLYFYWYRQILGQKVEFLVSFYNNEISEKSEIFDDQFSVERPDGSNFTLKIRSTKLEDSAMYFCASSELRGRAYEQYFGPGTRLTVT.

The V and J genes are TRBV2 and TRBJ2-3, with 8 bases that match TRBD2. The CDR3 contains 17 residues. Germline CDR1 is SNHLY and CDR2 is FYNNEI. Trimming removed 8 bases from V and 6 bases from J; junction bases left unmatched: 19. The DNA for the CDR3 is TGTGCCAGCGCTAAAAAAGGAGCGGGAGACGCCCTCGATACGCAGTATTTT. Translated: CASAKKGAGDALDTQYF.

This clonotype has only one observation. The chain is built from TRBV20-1 and TRBJ2-3, with unresolved D. Germline assignment: CDR1 DFQATT and CDR2 SNEGSKA (reference sequence). This CDR3 comprises 15 residues. Trimming stripped 1 base from V and 1 base from J, with 12 bases between. The CDR3 nucleotides read TGCAGTGCTAGAGGTCCCCGTGGGCGCACAGATACGCAGTATTTT. This encodes CSARGPRGRTDTQYF.

This clonotype was seen a few times. The chain recombines TRBV15 with TRBJ2-3; the D is unclear. V lost 3 bases, J lost 0 bases, and 10 bases lay in between. This CDR3 is built from 15 residues. Germline values: CDR1 LNHNV, CDR2 YYDKDF (reference sequence). CDR3 sequence reads: CATSSRLGSTDTQYF. The CDR3 nucleotides are TGTGCCACCAGCAGTCGTCTAGGAAGCACAGATACGCAGTATTTT.

This clonotype was observed a handful of times. The CDR3 DNA reads TGTGCCAGCACCGCGGGACAGGGGTGCTATGGCTACACCTTC. It codes for CASTAGQGCYGYTF. The chain recombines TRBV21-1 with TRBJ1-2; the table's D call, TRBD1, has no DNA check behind it. TRBV21-1 is designated a pseudogene. The CDR3 runs 14 residues.

This clonotype occurred a few times. Here the CDR3 reads CSARGTSGRSYEQYF. For the CDR3, the DNA is TGCAGTGCTAGAGGGACTAGCGGGAGGTCCTACGAGCAGTACTTC. V and J are TRBV20-1 and TRBJ2-7, with TRBD2 identical over 14 bases. Per germline, CDR1 DFQATT and CDR2 SNEGSKA (reference sequence). CDR3 size: 15 residues. With V trimmed by 1 base and J by 1 base, 0 bases remained unmatched.

The rearrangement uses TRBV20-1 and TRBJ1-6, with 8 nucleotides matching TRBD1. The J segment lost 0 bases and the V segment lost 3 bases, leaving 4 bases of the junction unmatched. Germline CDR1 and CDR2: DFQATT and SNEGSKA (reference sequence). The length of the CDR3 is 16 residues. The CDR3 loop reads CSASRTGSSYNSPLHF. For the CDR3, the DNA is TGCAGTGCTAGTAGGACAGGGAGCTCCTATAATTCACCCCTCCACTTT.

The rearrangement joins TRBV11-2 to TRBJ2-5; 8 positions agree with TRBD2. The ends lost 0 bases at V and 2 bases at J; junction bases unmatched: 14. This CDR3 region has 19 residues. CDR1 and CDR2 from the germline V gene are SGHAT and FQNNGV. DNA for the CDR3: TGTGCCAGCAGCTTAGAGGGGAGGGAGGGGACTAGTCGGCAAGAGACCCAGTACTTC. The encoded protein is CASSLEGREGTSRQETQYF.

This clonotype was seen more than once but under ten times. The CDR3 region is CASSESGQGGTEAFF. The CDR3 region has the DNA TGTGCCAGCAGTGAATCGGGACAGGGGGGGACTGAAGCTTTCTTT. The genes are TRBV2 and TRBJ1-1; 11 bases align to TRBD1. V dropped 2 bases and J dropped 5; count of bases not matched to a gene: 4. Germline V gives CDR1 SNHLY, CDR2 FYNNEI. There are 15 residues in the CDR3.